A single sample is the source of the 30 T cell receptor beta chains below, sequenced in a study of OX40 agonist ivuxolimab in advanced cancers. Measured with immunoSEQ multiplex PCR; TCRdb has only the in-frame clones, and not every one. The repertoire has about 77,000 clones, around 83% of them found once; the top ten carry about 0.76%. Sample: CD4+ or CD8+ T cells sorted from blood, taken in a trial of the OX40 agonist ivuxolimab. Receptors were obtained from an adult with an advanced solid tumor such as melanoma, head and neck, liver or kidney cancer.

The genes are TRBV18 and TRBJ2-7; tentatively, D is TRBD1 (6 bases). CDR3 length: 15 amino acids. V was cut by 2 bases and J by 1 base, with 12 bases left in between. Germline V gene data show CDR1 as KGHSH and CDR2 as LQKENI. CDR3 DNA: TGTGCCAGCTCACCAGGACAGAGTAAGTCCTACGAGCAGTACTTC. Its translation is CASSPGQSKSYEQYF.

The chain carries TRBV4-3 and TRBJ1-5; TRBD1 matches 7 bases. This CDR3 has 15 amino acids. The V gene's germline CDR1 is LGHNA and CDR2 YSLEER. V lost 1 base, J lost 7 bases, and 7 bases stayed unmatched. DNA for the CDR3: TGCGCCAGCAGCCAAGCGTTAGGGGGCTGGCAGCCCCAGCATTTT. Encoded protein: CASSQALGGWQPQHF.

This chain joins TRBV29-1 and TRBJ1-1; tentative D call: TRBD1 (5 bases). The germline V and J ends were trimmed by 3 bases and 6 bases, with 11 bases remaining between them. CDR1 is SQVTM, CDR2 ANQGSEA, per germline. This CDR3 has 12 amino acids. CDR3 DNA sequence: TGCAGCGTTGAGGGGGACCGCCCTGAAGCTTTCTTT. It codes for CSVEGDRPEAFF.

V usage is TRBV4-2 and J usage is TRBJ2-3; 8 bases line up with TRBD2. The V gene's germline CDR1 is LGHNA and CDR2 YNFKEQ. The CDR3 is made up of 17 amino acids. V gave up 0 bases and J gave up 1 base; unmatched junction bases: 6. CDR3 DNA: TGTGCCAGCAGCCAAGATCCGGGACTAGATGGCACAGATACGCAGTATTTT. Translating it yields CASSQDPGLDGTDTQYF.

In this sample, this clone turned up once. The V and J genes are TRBV4-2 and TRBJ2-3; 8 nucleotides align to TRBD2. Germline V gives CDR1 LGHNA, CDR2 YNFKEQ. V dropped 3 bases and J dropped 2; count of bases not matched to a gene: 7. There are 16 residues in the CDR3. CDR3 amino acids: CASSQTQRGPTDTQYF. In DNA form, the CDR3 reads TGTGCCAGCAGCCAGACCCAGCGGGGGCCCACAGATACGCAGTATTTT.

In nucleotides, the CDR3 is TGTGCCAGCAGCTTATCCCCTACCGGGACAGGGGCCTACGAGCAGTACTTC. It yields the protein CASSLSPTGTGAYEQYF. The rearrangement links TRBV11-3 to TRBJ2-7, with 10 bases fitting TRBD1. The CDR3 is 17 residues long. CDR1 and CDR2 (germline): SGHNT, YENEEA. The V gene end was trimmed by 2 bases and the J gene end by 2 bases; junction bases not matched to a gene: 9.

The V and J genes are TRBV11-3 and TRBJ2-7, with TRBD1 matching over 7 bases. Germline trimming cut 5 bases from V and 2 bases from J; bases unmatched to any gene: 3. The length of the CDR3 is 13 residues. Germline loops: CDR1 SGHNT, CDR2 YENEEA. The CDR3 DNA is TGTGCCAGCAGCCGGGACAGTCCCTACGAGCAGTACTTC. As protein: CASSRDSPYEQYF.

The rearrangement uses TRBV18 and TRBJ2-5, with 7 bases fitting TRBD1. Germline V CDR1 and CDR2: KGHSH, LQKENI. The CDR3 is 16 residues long. V lost 0 bases to trimming and J lost 5 bases; unmatched junction nucleotides: 9. As DNA, the CDR3 is TGTGCCAGCTCACCACCCGGTACAGGGGCCCTGGAGACCCAGTACTTC. Protein product: CASSPPGTGALETQYF.

This chain links TRBV7-2 with TRBJ2-3, with TRBD1 identical over 8 bases. Germline CDR1 and CDR2: SGHTA and FQGNSA. Trimming at V came to 3 bases and at J to 4 bases, leaving 3 bases not matched to a gene. The CDR3 loop spans 14 amino acids. In nucleotides, the CDR3 is TGTGCCAGCAGCTTCAGGGGGCGGTCAGATACGCAGTATTTT. This gives the protein CASSFRGRSDTQYF.

The V gene is TRBV11-2, the J gene TRBJ2-2; D is perhaps TRBD2 (6 bases). This CDR3 spans 15 amino acids. From germline, CDR1 is SGHAT and CDR2 FQNNGV. V lost 4 bases and J 6 bases, leaving 15 bases between the germline ends. The CDR3 DNA follows: TGTGCCAGCAGCTCCCGACTAGTCCAACCCGGGGAGCTGTTTTTT. Amino acids: CASSSRLVQPGELFF.

A single count supports this clone. The J gene is TRBJ2-5, the V gene TRBV2; 10 bases are a match to TRBD1. The germline CDR1 and CDR2 sequences are SNHLY and FYNNEI. The CDR3 covers 15 residues. J gave up 1 base and V 7 bases, and 6 bases lay outside the gene matches. The CDR3 sequence is CASKYWTGGQETQYF. The CDR3 bases are TGTGCCAGCAAGTACTGGACAGGGGGCCAAGAGACCCAGTACTTC.

The chain carries TRBV7-2 and TRBJ1-5, with 7 nucleotides matching TRBD1. Germline CDR1 and CDR2: SGHTA and FQGNSA. Trimming cost V 5 bases and J 9 bases; bases outside gene matches: 10. The CDR3 length is 14 residues. Here the CDR3 reads CASSQRQGSMPQHF. For the CDR3, the DNA is TGTGCCAGCAGCCAGCGACAGGGCTCCATGCCCCAGCATTTT.

This rearrangement joins TRBV18 to TRBJ1-2; unclear D gene. V gave up 1 base and J gave up 5 bases, with 11 bases separating them. The CDR3 consists of 14 residues. Germline values: CDR1 KGHSH, CDR2 LQKENI. This CDR3 is CASSPRNGEYGYTF. The CDR3 nucleotides read TGTGCCAGCTCACCACGGAATGGAGAGTATGGCTACACCTTC.

CDR3 bases: TGTGCCAGCAGCATGGGAGGGGGCAACTATGGCTACACCTTC. This encodes CASSMGGGNYGYTF. The genes are TRBV11-2 and TRBJ1-2; 7 bases are a match to TRBD1. Per the germline V gene, CDR1 is SGHAT and CDR2 is FQNNGV. Trimming took 5 bases from V and 2 from J; bases not matched to a gene: 5. This CDR3 is 14 amino acids long.

The rearrangement uses TRBV30 and TRBJ1-6; no clear D gene. Germline CDR1 reads GTSNPN; CDR2 reads SVGIG (reference sequence). The CDR3 is made up of 13 amino acids. Trimming took 4 bases from V and 7 from J, leaving 11 bases between them. The CDR3 DNA reads TGTGCCTGGACCCCAATGGTGAATTCACCCCTCCACTTT. Translating it yields CAWTPMVNSPLHF.

Worth noting for this clone: Other DNA sequences within the sample encode an identical CDR3. The V call is TRBV7-9, the J call TRBJ2-1, with 7 bases aligning to TRBD2. Germline CDR1 is SEHNR and CDR2 is FQNEAQ (reference sequence). V was pared by 0 bases and J by 7 bases, with 0 bases of the junction left unmatched. The CDR3 is 13 amino acids. The CDR3 protein is CASSLAGGNEQFF. The CDR3 DNA reads TGTGCCAGCAGCTTAGCGGGGGGGAATGAGCAGTTCTTC. Based on the CDR3 plus reference TRBV7-9 and TRBJ2-1, the full variable domain is DTGVSQNPRHKITKRGQNVTFRCDPISEHNRLYWYRQTLGQGPEFLTYFQNEAQLEKSRLLSDRFSAERPKGSFSTLEIQRTEQGDSAMYLCASSLAGGNEQFFGPGTRLTVL.

The gene calls are TRBV2 and TRBJ1-5; 7 bases fit TRBD1. With 3 bases clipped from V and 5 bases from J, the junction kept 7 bases outside the gene matches. The V gene's germline CDR1 is SNHLY and CDR2 FYNNEI. This CDR3 comprises 15 residues. The CDR3: CASSEKTGRYQPQHF. The CDR3 nucleotides read TGTGCCAGCAGTGAGAAGACAGGGAGATATCAGCCCCAGCATTTT.

The chain links TRBV21-1 to TRBJ2-3; TRBD2, as called in the table, went unchecked against the DNA. TRBV21-1 is a known pseudogene. This CDR3 has 16 residues. The CDR3 is CAIHPSSGGLTDTQYF. The CDR3 DNA reads TGTGCCATCCACCCCTCAAGCGGGGGGTTAACAGATACGCAGTATTTT.

The genes are TRBV7-2 and TRBJ1-6, with a weak D call TRBD1 (5 bases). The CDR3 runs 15 residues. Trimming took off 1 base at V and 8 bases at J, with 12 bases between the two ends. The germline CDR1 and CDR2 sequences are SGHTA and FQGNSA. For the CDR3, the DNA is TGTGCCAGCAGCTTAGTAGGCCAGGGAGATTCACCCCTCCACTTT. It is translated as CASSLVGQGDSPLHF.

This rearrangement joins TRBV6-1 to TRBJ1-5; the match to TRBD1 covers 7 bases. With 0 bases clipped from V and 5 bases from J, the junction kept 10 bases outside the gene matches. CDR1 is MNHNS, CDR2 SASEGT, per germline. The CDR3 totals 17 residues. CDR3 DNA sequence: TGTGCCAGCAGTGAAGCTCTGAGCGGGACAGTATATCAGCCCCAGCATTTT. Translating it yields CASSEALSGTVYQPQHF.

The chain carries TRBV6-1 and TRBJ1-5, with D possibly matching TRBD1 (5 bases). From germline, CDR1 is MNHNS and CDR2 SASEGT. The V and J ends lost 8 bases and 0 bases respectively, with 14 bases between them. This CDR3 has 15 residues. The CDR3: CASGVQTASNQPQHF. Written as DNA, the CDR3 is TGTGCCAGCGGAGTTCAGACAGCTAGCAATCAGCCCCAGCATTTT.

The V gene is TRBV7-2, the J gene TRBJ1-1, with D perhaps matching TRBD1 (5 bases). V was shortened by 6 bases and J by 3 bases, with 11 bases between the two germline ends. This CDR3 spans 13 amino acids. CDR1 and CDR2 (germline): SGHTA, FQGNSA. CDR3: CASRSGLHTEAFF. DNA for the CDR3: TGTGCCAGCAGATCAGGGTTGCACACTGAAGCTTTCTTT. The full variable domain, with the rest looked up from reference TRBV7-2 and TRBJ1-1, is GAGVSQSPSNKVTEKGKDVELRCDPISGHTALYWYRQSLGQGLEFLIYFQGNSAPDKSGLPSDRFSAERTGGSVSTLTIQRTQQEDSAVYLCASRSGLHTEAFFGQGTRLTVV.

In its sample, this clone was seen a few times. The gene calls are TRBV6-1 and TRBJ2-3; 7 bases line up with TRBD1. With 6 bases clipped from V and 4 bases from J, the junction kept 4 bases outside the gene matches. The CDR3 has 13 residues. The germline gives CDR1 MNHNS, CDR2 SASEGT. The CDR3 loop reads CASSAQGADTQYF. In nucleotides, the CDR3 is TGTGCCAGCAGCGCCCAGGGGGCAGATACGCAGTATTTT.

The V call is TRBV4-1, the J call TRBJ2-3; either TRBD1 or TRBD2 may fit D (5 bases each). The CDR3 length is 14 residues. V was cut by 11 bases and J by 2 bases, with 17 bases left in between. Germline values: CDR1 MGHRA, CDR2 YSYEKL. The CDR3 here is CAGSRPGATDTQYF. The CDR3 DNA follows: TGCGCCGGGTCCCGACCCGGGGCCACAGATACGCAGTATTTT.

The chain links TRBV4-1 to TRBJ1-5; D might be TRBD1 (5 bases). Germline CDR1 is MGHRA and CDR2 is YSYEKL. V was trimmed by 2 bases and J by 0 bases, leaving 14 bases between them. This CDR3 has 17 residues. CDR3 loop: CASSQTGLLNSNQPQHF. CDR3 in DNA: TGCGCCAGCAGCCAAACGGGGCTCCTCAATAGCAATCAGCCCCAGCATTTT.

This clone was counted once. Other DNA variants within this sample encode the same CDR3. The chain recombines TRBV30 with TRBJ2-7, with no clear D. Germline CDR1 reads GTSNPN; CDR2 reads SVGIG (reference sequence). Trimming took 5 bases from V and 3 from J, leaving 8 bases between them. The CDR3 is made up of 11 amino acids. The CDR3 sequence is CAWAGGYEQYF. DNA for the CDR3: TGTGCCTGGGCCGGTGGCTACGAGCAGTACTTC.

This chain joins TRBV7-2 and TRBJ1-1, with D possibly TRBD1 on 5 matching bases. Trimming took off 5 bases at V and 6 bases at J, with 10 bases between the two ends. The CDR3 has 12 residues. Germline values: CDR1 SGHTA, CDR2 FQGNSA. CDR3 DNA: TGTGCCAGCAGCCCCGGGGGTCCTGAAGCTTTCTTT. Protein sequence: CASSPGGPEAFF. Together with reference TRBV7-2 and TRBJ1-1, the CDR3 gives the full variable domain: GAGVSQSPSNKVTEKGKDVELRCDPISGHTALYWYRQSLGQGLEFLIYFQGNSAPDKSGLPSDRFSAERTGGSVSTLTIQRTQQEDSAVYLCASSPGGPEAFFGQGTRLTVV.

CDR3 amino acids: CASSQEWGQGRAKNIQYF. The DNA for the CDR3 is TGTGCCAGCAGCCAAGAATGGGGACAGGGGCGAGCCAAAAACATTCAGTACTTC. The rearrangement joins TRBV4-2 to TRBJ2-4; 10 positions agree with TRBD1. The trim removed 0 bases at V and 0 bases at J, leaving 5 bases unmatched. Germline V gene lookup returns CDR1 LGHNA and CDR2 YNFKEQ. CDR3 length equals 18 residues.

This clone appeared a few times. The chain is built from TRBV19 and TRBJ2-3, with D possibly being TRBD1 (6 bases). Trimming shortened V by 5 bases and J by 7 bases, and 16 bases separated the two germline ends. Germline CDR1 reads LNHDA; CDR2 reads SQIVND (reference sequence). This CDR3 has 14 residues. CDR3 coding DNA: TGTGCCAGTAGTCCTTACACTCAGGGGAATACGCAGTATTTT. It is translated as CASSPYTQGNTQYF.

The chain uses TRBV7-3 and TRBJ2-1; 15 nucleotides line up with TRBD2. Germline V gene data show CDR1 as SGHTA and CDR2 as FQGTGA. With V trimmed by 1 base and J by 0 bases, 7 bases remained unmatched. The CDR3 sequence is 20 residues long. The CDR3 spells CASSLNPRTSGRGSYNEQFF. DNA of the CDR3: TGTGCCAGCAGCTTAAACCCGCGGACTAGCGGGAGGGGCTCCTACAATGAGCAGTTCTTC.